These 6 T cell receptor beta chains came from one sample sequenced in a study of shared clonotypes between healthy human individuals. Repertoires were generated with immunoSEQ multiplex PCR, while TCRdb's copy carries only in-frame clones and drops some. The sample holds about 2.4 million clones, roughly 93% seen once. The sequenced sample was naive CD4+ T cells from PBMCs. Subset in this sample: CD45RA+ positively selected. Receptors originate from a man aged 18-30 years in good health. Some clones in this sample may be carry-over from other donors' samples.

The CDR3 sequence: CASRTTGGIWDTQYF. In DNA, the CDR3 is TGTGCCAGCAGAACTACAGGGGGCATTTGGGATACGCAGTATTTT. The V gene is TRBV7-2, the J gene TRBJ2-3; 9 bases match TRBD1. This CDR3 spans 15 amino acids. CDR1 is SGHTA and CDR2 is FQGNSA in the germline V gene. After removal of 6 bases from V and 6 bases from J, the junction contained 10 bases not matched to a gene.

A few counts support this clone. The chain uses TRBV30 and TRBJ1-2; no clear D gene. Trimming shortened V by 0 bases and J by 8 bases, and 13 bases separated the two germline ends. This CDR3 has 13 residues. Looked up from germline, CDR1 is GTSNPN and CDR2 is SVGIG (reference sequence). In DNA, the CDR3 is TGTGCCTGGAGTGTAGACGGGATGAGGGGCTACACCTTC. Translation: CAWSVDGMRGYTF. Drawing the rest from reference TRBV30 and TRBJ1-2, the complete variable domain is SQTIHQWPATLVQPVGSPLSLECTVEGTSNPNLYWYRQAAGRGLQLLFYSVGIGQISSEVPQNLSASRPQDRQFILSSKKLLLSDSGFYLCAWSVDGMRGYTFGSGTRLTVV.

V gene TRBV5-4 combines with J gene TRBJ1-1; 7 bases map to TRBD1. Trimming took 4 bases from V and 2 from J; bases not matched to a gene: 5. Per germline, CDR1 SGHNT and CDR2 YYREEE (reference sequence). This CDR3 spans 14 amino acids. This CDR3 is CASSGDRFNTEAFF. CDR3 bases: TGTGCCAGCAGCGGGGACAGATTTAACACTGAAGCTTTCTTT.

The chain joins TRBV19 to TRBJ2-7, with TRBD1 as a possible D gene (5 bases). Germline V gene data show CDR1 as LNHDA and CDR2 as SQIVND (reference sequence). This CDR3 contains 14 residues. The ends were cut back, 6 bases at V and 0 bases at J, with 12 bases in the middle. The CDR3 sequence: CASRPQDRSYEQYF. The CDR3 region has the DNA TGTGCCAGTAGACCACAGGACCGCTCCTACGAGCAGTACTTC.

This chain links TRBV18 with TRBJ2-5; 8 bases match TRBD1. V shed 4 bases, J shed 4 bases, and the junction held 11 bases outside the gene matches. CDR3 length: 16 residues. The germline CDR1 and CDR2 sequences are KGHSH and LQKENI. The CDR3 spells CASSLLRTGLGETQYF. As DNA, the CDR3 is TGTGCCAGCTCACTACTAAGGACAGGGTTGGGAGAGACCCAGTACTTC.

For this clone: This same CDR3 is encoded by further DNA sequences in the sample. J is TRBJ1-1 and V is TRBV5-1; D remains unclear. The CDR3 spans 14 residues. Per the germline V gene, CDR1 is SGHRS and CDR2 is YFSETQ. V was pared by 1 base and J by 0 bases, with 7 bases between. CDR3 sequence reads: CASSLSTLNTEAFF. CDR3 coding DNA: TGCGCCAGCAGCTTGAGCACATTGAACACTGAAGCTTTCTTT.